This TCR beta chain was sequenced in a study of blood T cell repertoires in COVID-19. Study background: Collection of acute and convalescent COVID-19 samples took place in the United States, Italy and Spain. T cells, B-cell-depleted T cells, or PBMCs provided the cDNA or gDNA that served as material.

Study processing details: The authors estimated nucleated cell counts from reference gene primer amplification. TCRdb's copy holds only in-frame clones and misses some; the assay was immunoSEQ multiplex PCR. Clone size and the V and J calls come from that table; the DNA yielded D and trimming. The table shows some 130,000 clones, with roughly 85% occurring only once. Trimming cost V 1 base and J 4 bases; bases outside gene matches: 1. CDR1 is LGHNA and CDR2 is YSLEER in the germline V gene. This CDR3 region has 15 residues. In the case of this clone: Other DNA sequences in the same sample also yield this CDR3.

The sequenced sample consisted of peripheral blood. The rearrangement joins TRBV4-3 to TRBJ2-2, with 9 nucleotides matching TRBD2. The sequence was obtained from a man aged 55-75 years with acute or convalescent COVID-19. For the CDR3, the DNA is TGCGCCAGCAGCCAAGGACTAGCGGCCACCGGGGAGCTGTTTTTT. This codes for CASSQGLAATGELFF.